Shown below are 18 T cell receptor beta chains from a single sample sequenced in a study of blood T cell repertoires in COVID-19. Assay used: immunoSEQ multiplex PCR; TCRdb lists only in-frame clones, some missing. Of about 74,000 clones listed, around nine tenths are singletons. Input material: peripheral blood. Receptor source: a man aged 65 to 85 with active or convalescent COVID-19.

V is TRBV12-3 or TRBV12-4 and J is TRBJ2-3; tentatively, D is TRBD1 (6 bases). The length of the CDR3 is 11 residues. Between the trimmed V and J ends, which lost 6 bases and 6 bases, there was a span of 7 bases. The CDR3 sequence: CASRRGDTQYF. The DNA of the CDR3 is TGTGCCAGCAGAAGGGGGGATACGCAGTATTTT.

This chain joins TRBV5-1 and TRBJ1-1; a weak D match, TRBD1 (6 bases). This CDR3 region has 14 residues. Per germline, CDR1 SGHRS and CDR2 YFSETQ. V was cut by 2 bases and J by 6 bases, with 14 bases left in between. CDR3 protein: CASSFTGSAPEAFF. CDR3 in DNA: TGCGCCAGCAGCTTCACAGGGTCGGCCCCTGAAGCTTTCTTT.

The rearrangement uses TRBV18 and TRBJ2-3; TRBD2 might be the D (5 bases). Germline values: CDR1 KGHSH, CDR2 LQKENI. V lost 2 bases to trimming and J lost 7 bases, with 19 bases between them. The CDR3 sequence is 16 residues long. CDR3 loop: CASSPVSTARGNTQYF. The CDR3 DNA sequence: TGTGCCAGCTCACCAGTCAGCACGGCACGAGGGAATACGCAGTATTTT.

This clone was recorded a few times. The V and J genes are TRBV6-4 and TRBJ2-7; 7 bases line up with TRBD1. V dropped 8 bases and J dropped 3; count of bases not matched to a gene: 10. The germline V gene encodes CDR1 MRHNA and CDR2 SNTAGT. The CDR3 is made up of 14 amino acids. The CDR3 DNA reads TGTGCCAGCCTTAGACAGGGTACGGTCTACGAGCAGTACTTC. Translating gives CASLRQGTVYEQYF.

The chain uses TRBV2 and TRBJ2-3, with D possibly matching TRBD2 (6 bases). Per the germline V gene, CDR1 is SNHLY and CDR2 is FYNNEI. The CDR3 runs to 15 residues. Deletions cut 6 bases from V and 2 bases from J, with 15 bases between. The CDR3 DNA reads as TGTGCCAGCAGCCCCGGACTACCGGACACAGATACGCAGTATTTT. This codes for CASSPGLPDTDTQYF.

This chain connects TRBV5-1 to TRBJ1-1, with D possibly matching TRBD1 (6 bases). CDR1 and CDR2 (germline): SGHRS, YFSETQ. This CDR3 has 14 residues. Trimming removed 4 bases at V and 6 bases at J, with 16 bases between. The CDR3, as DNA: TGCGCCAGCAGCGCGCGACAGGCGGGTGCTGAAGCTTTCTTT. Its translation is CASSARQAGAEAFF.

As to this clone: The sample holds other DNA sequences that translate to the same CDR3. The V gene is TRBV20-1, the J gene TRBJ2-5, with no clear D. CDR1 is DFQATT and CDR2 is SNEGSKA in the germline V gene (reference sequence). CDR3 length: 11 residues. Trimming pared 1 base from V and 5 bases from J, leaving 5 bases between. In DNA form, the CDR3 reads TGCAGTGCTAGAGCGGGTGAGACCCAGTACTTC. Amino acid sequence: CSARAGETQYF.

The DNA of the CDR3 is TGTGCCAGCAGCTACAAAGGCGGCGGGATCTCGGATACGCAGTATTTT. Encoded protein: CASSYKGGGISDTQYF. The V gene is TRBV3-1 (or the pseudogene TRBV3-2), the J gene TRBJ2-3; D possibly corresponds to TRBD2 (6 bases). This CDR3 comprises 16 residues. Trimming left V 5 bases short and J 6 bases short, with 21 bases between. Germline CDR1 LGHDT, CDR2 YNNKEL (reference sequence).

CDR3 residues: CAMSNQGVGYGYTF. CDR3 nucleotide sequence: TGTGCCATGTCCAACCAGGGGGTAGGCTATGGCTACACCTTC. The rearrangement joins TRBV10-3 to TRBJ1-2; 7 bases agree with TRBD1. CDR3 size: 14 residues. The germline gives CDR1 ENHRY, CDR2 SYGVKD. Unmatched junction bases numbered 11, after V lost 9 bases and J lost 4 bases.

The gene calls are TRBV6-5 and TRBJ1-6, with unresolved D. Germline V gene lookup returns CDR1 MNHEY and CDR2 SVGAGI. V lost 7 bases to trimming and J lost 15 bases, with 13 bases between them. The CDR3 runs to 11 residues. The CDR3: CASTNTLDLHF. The CDR3 bases are TGTGCCAGCACCAACACCCTCGACCTCCACTTT.

The chain links TRBV28 to TRBJ2-1, with 7 positions matching TRBD2. Losses at the gene ends were 6 bases for V and 5 bases for J; bases not matched to a gene: 13. The CDR3 runs 16 residues. CDR1 is MDHEN and CDR2 is SYDVKM in the germline V gene. CDR3 region: CASSFRKAGDHNEQFF. Written as DNA, the CDR3 is TGTGCCAGCAGCTTTCGGAAGGCGGGAGATCACAATGAGCAGTTCTTC.

The chain's CDR3 is CASSGAGNTEAFF. The CDR3 nucleotides read TGTGCCAGCAGTGGAGCCGGGAACACTGAAGCTTTCTTT. V is TRBV2 and J is TRBJ1-1; unclear D gene. The CDR3 covers 13 residues. The V gene lost 4 bases and the J gene lost 1 base, with 7 bases spanning the gap. The germline V gene has CDR1 SNHLY and CDR2 FYNNEI.

V gene TRBV19 combines with J gene TRBJ1-2, with 8 bases matching TRBD1. V gave up 6 bases and J gave up 4 bases; unmatched junction bases: 10. Germline CDR1 and CDR2: LNHDA and SQIVND (reference sequence). The CDR3 extends over 15 amino acids. This chain's CDR3 is CASRPYPGQAYGYTF. The CDR3 bases are TGTGCCAGTAGACCTTATCCGGGACAGGCCTATGGCTACACCTTC.

The chain employs TRBV21-1 and TRBJ2-1; the table's D call of TRBD2 was not tested on the DNA. TRBV21-1 is labeled a pseudogene. CDR3 size: 15 residues. The CDR3 region has the DNA TGTGCCAGCAGCAAGGGCCGGGGCTCCTACAATGAGCAGTTCTTC. Its translation: CASSKGRGSYNEQFF.

The chain combines TRBV11-3 with TRBJ2-1; TRBD1 agrees at 7 bases. The V and J ends lost 3 bases and 3 bases, in that order; junction bases with no gene match: 5. This CDR3 comprises 15 residues. In germline, CDR1 is SGHNT, CDR2 YENEEA. CDR3 sequence reads: CASSFGQVIYNEQFF. As DNA, the CDR3 is TGTGCCAGCAGCTTCGGACAGGTTATCTACAATGAGCAGTTCTTC. The variable domain in full, completed from reference TRBV11-3 and TRBJ2-1, reads EAGVVQSPRYKIIEKKQPVAFWCNPISGHNTLYWYLQNLGQGPELLIRYENEEAVDDSQLPKDRFSAERLKGVDSTLKIQPAELGDSAVYLCASSFGQVIYNEQFFGPGTRLTVL.

This chain joins TRBV20-1 and TRBJ1-6, with D unclear. Germline V gives CDR1 DFQATT, CDR2 SNEGSKA (reference sequence). The CDR3 has 14 amino acids. V was pared by 3 bases and J by 3 bases, with 9 bases between. For the CDR3, the DNA is TGCAGTGCTAGTGCGGAGCTCTATAATTCACCCCTCCACTTT. This gives the protein CSASAELYNSPLHF.

The chain couples TRBV10-3 to TRBJ1-4; D possibly corresponds to TRBD1 (5 bases). Germline CDR1 ENHRY, CDR2 SYGVKD. This CDR3 has 14 residues. V gave up 3 bases and J gave up 3 bases, with 8 bases separating them. CDR3 sequence reads: CAISESGANEKLFF. DNA for the CDR3: TGTGCCATCAGTGAATCGGGGGCTAATGAAAAACTGTTTTTT.

The rearrangement uses TRBV18 and TRBJ1-5; perhaps TRBD1 as D (5 bases). Germline V CDR1 and CDR2: KGHSH, LQKENI. With 2 bases removed from V and 4 bases from J, the gap between germline ends came to 12 bases. The CDR3 runs to 15 residues. This chain's CDR3 is CASSPLGGDNQPQHF. The CDR3 DNA is TGTGCCAGCTCACCATTGGGGGGAGATAATCAGCCCCAGCATTTT.